The 3 T cell receptor beta chains given below trace back to one sample, sequenced in a study of neoadjuvant nivolumab and ipilimumab in lung cancer. The method was immunoSEQ multiplex PCR; TCRdb's version includes in-frame clones alone and lacks a portion of them. The sample yields 30,000 to 35,000 clones, 90% seen once. This material consisted of peripheral blood, taken after neoadjuvant nivolumab, alone or with ipilimumab, at or shortly before surgery. These receptors were taken from an adult with non-small cell lung cancer.

This chain links TRBV7-3 with TRBJ1-1; D not resolved. This CDR3 is 13 amino acids long. Germline CDR1 reads SGHTA; CDR2 reads FQGTGA. The V end lost 1 base, the J end lost 3 bases, and 6 bases lay between the germline ends. CDR3 amino acids: CASSLSMDTEAFF. CDR3 nucleotides: TGTGCCAGCAGCTTAAGTATGGACACTGAAGCTTTCTTT.

V and J are TRBV2 and TRBJ1-5, with unresolved D. Deletions cut 5 bases from V and 0 bases from J, with 5 bases between. This CDR3 region has 13 residues. In germline, CDR1 is SNHLY, CDR2 FYNNEI. DNA of the CDR3: TGTGCCAGCAGTACCTATAGCAATCAGCCCCAGCATTTT. It is translated as CASSTYSNQPQHF.

The V and J genes are TRBV7-2 and TRBJ1-6, with D hard to call. This CDR3 has 15 amino acids. Germline CDR1 SGHTA, CDR2 FQGNSA. This CDR3 reads CAEGTTTGYNSPLHF. CDR3 bases: TGTGCAGAAGGCACCACCACGGGCTATAATTCACCCCTCCACTTT.